A selection of T cell receptor beta chains follows, all from one sample in a study of T-cell memory formation after mild COVID-19. TCRdb used MiXCR to reprocess the 5' RACE reads, holding one entry per CDR3 protein. The sample has about 190,000 distinct CDR3 sequences, around a fifth seen once. The sample consisted of PBMCs or a T cell subset sorted from them (not recorded which). Source of these receptors: an adult woman who had mild COVID-19 (a few samples of this study predate the infection). Cell type and time point are not known. CDR3s include the opening cysteine and the closing phenylalanine or tryptophan. A D gene is named only where the DNA matches it firmly. Not every row has a clone size; where given, it reads once, few, many or a size class.

clone size: NA
D gene: NA
J gene: TRBJ2-1
V gene: TRBV6-2/TRBV6-3
CDR3 DNA: TGTGCCAGCAGTCCCGGGAGTCTCTACAATGAGCAGTTCTTC
CDR3 protein: CASSPGSLYNEQFF

clone size: NA
D gene: NA
J gene: TRBJ2-5
V gene: TRBV4-1
CDR3 DNA: TGCGCCAGCAGCCAAGATCCCGGCGGGGTTGGGACCCAGTACTTC
CDR3 protein: CASSQDPGGVGTQYF

clone size: few
D gene: NA
J gene: TRBJ2-7
V gene: TRBV3-1
CDR3 DNA: TGTGCCAGCAGGCCCGAAGGAGGGCTCGAGCAGTACTTC
CDR3 protein: CASRPEGGLEQYF

clone size: few
D gene: NA
J gene: TRBJ2-5
V gene: TRBV5-1
CDR3 DNA: TGCGCCAGCAGCTTGGTTTCGATCCAAGAGACCCAGTACTTC
CDR3 protein: CASSLVSIQETQYF

clone size: many
D gene: NA
J gene: TRBJ1-5
V gene: TRBV15
CDR3 DNA: TGTGCCACCAGCACCGCGGGTTACCAGCCCCAGCATTTT
CDR3 protein: CATSTAGYQPQHF

clone size: NA
D gene: TRBD1
J gene: TRBJ1-2
V gene: TRBV11-2
CDR3 DNA: TGTGCCAGCAGCTTGCTCAGGACAGGGGCCGATGGCTACACCTTC
CDR3 protein: CASSLLRTGADGYTF

clone size: NA
D gene: NA
J gene: TRBJ2-7
V gene: TRBV27
CDR3 DNA: TGTGCCAGCAGTCTGGGACTGCCCCCGTCCGAGCAGTACTTC
CDR3 protein: CASSLGLPPSEQYF

clone size: NA
D gene: NA
J gene: TRBJ2-7
V gene: TRBV12-3/TRBV12-4
CDR3 DNA: TGTTCCAGCAGTGGAGGGGTCTCCTACGAGCAGTACTTC
CDR3 protein: CSSSGGVSYEQYF

clone size: NA
D gene: NA
J gene: TRBJ1-1
V gene: TRBV13
CDR3 DNA: TGTGCCAGCAGCTTAGGCGGATGGAGGGCGGCTGAAGCTTTCTTT
CDR3 protein: CASSLGGWRAAEAFF

clone size: NA
D gene: NA
J gene: TRBJ1-2
V gene: TRBV20-1
CDR3 DNA: TGCAGTGCTAGAGATAAACAAATTGGCCCAGCCTTTATCGGCTACACCTTC
CDR3 protein: CSARDKQIGPAFIGYTF

clone size: NA
D gene: TRBD1
J gene: TRBJ2-1
V gene: TRBV29-1
CDR3 DNA: TGCAGCATGTCGACAGGGGACTCCTACAATGAGCAGTTCTTC
CDR3 protein: CSMSTGDSYNEQFF

clone size: few
D gene: TRBD2
J gene: TRBJ2-1
V gene: TRBV11-2
CDR3 DNA: TGTGCCAGCAGCCAATCAAGCGGGGGGGCCTGGAATGAGCAGTTCTTC
CDR3 protein: CASSQSSGGAWNEQFF

clone size: NA
D gene: TRBD1
J gene: TRBJ1-5
V gene: TRBV7-9
CDR3 DNA: TGTGCCAGCAGCCCCCACCGGGACAGTGCAAGCAATCAGCCCCAGCATTTT
CDR3 protein: CASSPHRDSASNQPQHF

clone size: NA
D gene: NA
J gene: TRBJ1-1
V gene: TRBV6-5
CDR3 DNA: TGTGCCAGCAGTTACAGCCAGTATTCTGAAGCTTTCTTT
CDR3 protein: CASSYSQYSEAFF

clone size: few
D gene: NA
J gene: TRBJ2-1
V gene: TRBV11-2
CDR3 DNA: TGTGCCAGCAGGTCCTACAATGAGCAGTTCTTC
CDR3 protein: CASRSYNEQFF

clone size: NA
D gene: NA
J gene: TRBJ2-3
V gene: TRBV6-5
CDR3 DNA: TGTGCCAGCATACCGGGACAAGGCGCAGATACGCAGTATTTT
CDR3 protein: CASIPGQGADTQYF

clone size: NA
D gene: NA
J gene: TRBJ2-1
V gene: TRBV15
CDR3 DNA: TGTGCCACCAGCACCTACTACAATGAGCAGTTCTTC
CDR3 protein: CATSTYYNEQFF

clone size: few
D gene: TRBD2
J gene: TRBJ2-7
V gene: TRBV12-3/TRBV12-4
CDR3 DNA: TGTGCCAGCAGTTTGCCTAGCGGGGGCTACGAGCAGTACTTC
CDR3 protein: CASSLPSGGYEQYF

clone size: NA
D gene: NA
J gene: TRBJ2-7
V gene: TRBV30
CDR3 DNA: TGTGCCTGGAGTGTAAGCGCTTCCTACGAGCAGTACTTC
CDR3 protein: CAWSVSASYEQYF

clone size: many
D gene: TRBD1
J gene: TRBJ2-2
V gene: TRBV7-6
CDR3 DNA: TGTGCCAGCAGCTCGTGGACAGGGGGCCCTACGAACACCGGGGAGCTGTTTTTT
CDR3 protein: CASSSWTGGPTNTGELFF

clone size: few
D gene: TRBD2
J gene: TRBJ2-5
V gene: TRBV15
CDR3 DNA: TGTGCCACCAGCTCTCTTGGAGCGGGAGAAGAGACCCAGTACTTC
CDR3 protein: CATSSLGAGEETQYF

clone size: few
D gene: TRBD2
J gene: TRBJ2-5
V gene: TRBV2
CDR3 DNA: TGTGCCAGCAGGGAACTAGCGGGAGCTGCGGAGACCCAGTACTTC
CDR3 protein: CASRELAGAAETQYF

clone size: NA
D gene: TRBD1
J gene: TRBJ1-1
V gene: TRBV5-1
CDR3 DNA: TGCGCCAGCAGCTGGGACAGCATGAACACTGAAGCTTTCTTT
CDR3 protein: CASSWDSMNTEAFF

clone size: NA
D gene: NA
J gene: TRBJ2-1
V gene: TRBV24-1
CDR3 DNA: TGTGCCACCAGTGATCTTGGGGGAGGATATGAGCAGTTCTTC
CDR3 protein: CATSDLGGGYEQFF

clone size: NA
D gene: NA
J gene: TRBJ1-5
V gene: TRBV12-3/TRBV12-4
CDR3 DNA: TGTGCCAGCAGTTTTAATGAGGACAACGAGCATTTT
CDR3 protein: CASSFNEDNEHF

clone size: once
D gene: TRBD1
J gene: TRBJ1-2
V gene: TRBV29-1
CDR3 DNA: TGCAGCGTGACCCTACCCATTGACAGGGGGCATGGCTACACCTTC
CDR3 protein: CSVTLPIDRGHGYTF

clone size: NA
D gene: NA
J gene: TRBJ1-1
V gene: TRBV6-2/TRBV6-3
CDR3 DNA: TGTGCCAGCAGTTACCGGCAGTATGAAGCTTTCTTT
CDR3 protein: CASSYRQYEAFF

clone size: NA
D gene: TRBD1
J gene: TRBJ2-1
V gene: TRBV29-1
CDR3 DNA: TGCAGCGTTGAAGTGCCCCCGGGACAGGGAGACAATGAGCAGTTCTTC
CDR3 protein: CSVEVPPGQGDNEQFF

clone size: few
D gene: TRBD1
J gene: TRBJ1-1
V gene: TRBV19
CDR3 DNA: TGTGCCAGTAGTTTCGGACAGGGGAGCACTGAAGCTTTCTTT
CDR3 protein: CASSFGQGSTEAFF

clone size: NA
D gene: NA
J gene: TRBJ2-3
V gene: TRBV5-1
CDR3 DNA: TGCGCCAGCAGATTGGAGGGGAGCACAGATACGCAGTATTTT
CDR3 protein: CASRLEGSTDTQYF

clone size: NA
D gene: NA
J gene: TRBJ2-7
V gene: TRBV20-1
CDR3 DNA: TGCAGTGCGGACCTGAGGGGGGACGAGCAGTACTTC
CDR3 protein: CSADLRGDEQYF

clone size: few
D gene: TRBD2
J gene: TRBJ2-7
V gene: TRBV5-1
CDR3 DNA: TGCGCCAGCAGCTGGACAAGCGGGAGTGGGGGAGAGCAGTACTTC
CDR3 protein: CASSWTSGSGGEQYF

clone size: few
D gene: NA
J gene: TRBJ2-1
V gene: TRBV5-1
CDR3 DNA: TGCGCCAGCAGCCCCGGGGTGAACTACAATGAGCAGTTCTTC
CDR3 protein: CASSPGVNYNEQFF

clone size: few
D gene: TRBD2
J gene: TRBJ2-7
V gene: TRBV27
CDR3 DNA: TGTGCCAGCAGTCCCGGGACTAGCTCCTACGAGCAGTACTTC
CDR3 protein: CASSPGTSSYEQYF

clone size: few
D gene: NA
J gene: TRBJ2-6
V gene: TRBV7-2
CDR3 DNA: TGTGCCAGCAGTGGAGGATCCCCTGGGGCCAACGTCCTGACTTTC
CDR3 protein: CASSGGSPGANVLTF

clone size: NA
D gene: TRBD1
J gene: TRBJ2-6
V gene: TRBV9
CDR3 DNA: TGTGCCAGCAGCCGGGACAGGGATGGGGCCAACGTCCTGACTTTC
CDR3 protein: CASSRDRDGANVLTF

clone size: NA
D gene: TRBD1
J gene: TRBJ1-1
V gene: TRBV20-1
CDR3 DNA: TGCAGTGCTAGAGATTGGCAGGGGGGGACTGAAGCTTTCTTT
CDR3 protein: CSARDWQGGTEAFF

clone size: NA
D gene: TRBD2
J gene: TRBJ2-1
V gene: TRBV4-2
CDR3 DNA: TGTGCCAGCAGCCAGAGACTAGCGGGAGTGGGGATCAATGAGCAGTTCTTC
CDR3 protein: CASSQRLAGVGINEQFF

clone size: NA
D gene: NA
J gene: TRBJ1-3
V gene: TRBV12-3/TRBV12-4
CDR3 DNA: TGTGCCAGCAGTTCCCCGGCGTCTAGCTCTGGAAACACCATATATTTT
CDR3 protein: CASSSPASSSGNTIYF

clone size: few
D gene: NA
J gene: TRBJ2-7
V gene: TRBV20-1
CDR3 DNA: TGCAGTGCTAGTAACCAGAATTCCCTGCAGCAGTACTTC
CDR3 protein: CSASNQNSLQQYF

clone size: few
D gene: TRBD2
J gene: TRBJ2-5
V gene: TRBV9
CDR3 DNA: TGTGCCAGCAGTGAAGCGGGGCGGTGGGAGACCCAGTACTTC
CDR3 protein: CASSEAGRWETQYF

clone size: NA
D gene: NA
J gene: TRBJ1-6
V gene: TRBV4-3
CDR3 DNA: TGCGCCAGCAGCCAAGATGGGGGCAGGGACCACGCCTATAATTCACCCCTCCACTTT
CDR3 protein: CASSQDGGRDHAYNSPLHF

clone size: NA
D gene: NA
J gene: TRBJ2-5
V gene: TRBV27
CDR3 DNA: TGTGCCAGCAGTCCTCGACAGTCTCCTGGGGAGACCCAGTACTTC
CDR3 protein: CASSPRQSPGETQYF

clone size: many
D gene: NA
J gene: TRBJ2-1
V gene: TRBV25-1
CDR3 DNA: TGTGCCACTAGGGAGAGCTCCTACAATGAGCAGTTCTTC
CDR3 protein: CATRESSYNEQFF

clone size: few
D gene: TRBD2
J gene: TRBJ2-7
V gene: TRBV11-2
CDR3 DNA: TGTGCCAGCAGCTCTCTGACTAGCGGGAGCTCCTACGAGCAGTACTTC
CDR3 protein: CASSSLTSGSSYEQYF

clone size: NA
D gene: NA
J gene: TRBJ2-7
V gene: TRBV6-1
CDR3 DNA: TGTGCCAGCAGTGAAGCTTCGTGGCACGAGCAGTACTTC
CDR3 protein: CASSEASWHEQYF

clone size: few
D gene: TRBD2
J gene: TRBJ2-7
V gene: TRBV2
CDR3 DNA: TGTGCCAGCAGTGGAGAGGCTAGCGGAACCATCTCCGACTACGAGCAGTACTTC
CDR3 protein: CASSGEASGTISDYEQYF

clone size: NA
D gene: NA
J gene: TRBJ1-1
V gene: TRBV6-6
CDR3 DNA: TGTGCCAGCAGTTACTCGGCAGAGATGAACACTGAAGCTTTCTTT
CDR3 protein: CASSYSAEMNTEAFF

clone size: few
D gene: NA
J gene: TRBJ2-2
V gene: TRBV7-6
CDR3 DNA: TGTGCCAGCAGCTTAGAGATTCGAGGGACCGGGGAGCTGTTTTTT
CDR3 protein: CASSLEIRGTGELFF

clone size: NA
D gene: TRBD1
J gene: TRBJ2-5
V gene: TRBV7-9
CDR3 DNA: TGTGCCAGCAGCTCGGACCGGGACAGGGATCGGAAGACCCAGTACTTC
CDR3 protein: CASSSDRDRDRKTQYF

clone size: few
D gene: TRBD1
J gene: TRBJ2-3
V gene: TRBV5-1
CDR3 DNA: TGCGCCAGCAGCTTGGGGACAGGGGTACCAGATACGCAGTATTTT
CDR3 protein: CASSLGTGVPDTQYF

clone size: few
D gene: NA
J gene: TRBJ2-1
V gene: TRBV25-1
CDR3 DNA: TGTGCCAGCAGTGTTCCGGGCTGGCGGGGACGAAGTGAGCAGTTCTTC
CDR3 protein: CASSVPGWRGRSEQFF

clone size: few
D gene: NA
J gene: TRBJ2-1
V gene: TRBV12-3/TRBV12-4
CDR3 DNA: TGTGCCAGCAGTTTAATAGGGGGAACCTACAATGAGCAGTTCTTC
CDR3 protein: CASSLIGGTYNEQFF

clone size: few
D gene: NA
J gene: TRBJ2-1
V gene: TRBV24-1
CDR3 DNA: TGTGCCACCAGTGATTTGGGGGGAAACAATGAGCAGTTCTTC
CDR3 protein: CATSDLGGNNEQFF

clone size: few
D gene: NA
J gene: TRBJ1-3
V gene: TRBV20-1
CDR3 DNA: TGCAGTGCTAGAGTTAGGATTCCGGGACGCAACAACACCATATATTTT
CDR3 protein: CSARVRIPGRNNTIYF

clone size: NA
D gene: NA
J gene: TRBJ2-1
V gene: TRBV7-8
CDR3 DNA: TGTGCCAGCAGCTTAGAGGCAGGGTATTACAATGAGCAGTTCTTC
CDR3 protein: CASSLEAGYYNEQFF

clone size: NA
D gene: TRBD1
J gene: TRBJ2-7
V gene: TRBV30
CDR3 DNA: TGTGCCTGGTCCGGGACAGGTACCTACGAGCAGTACTTC
CDR3 protein: CAWSGTGTYEQYF

clone size: few
D gene: NA
J gene: TRBJ2-3
V gene: TRBV4-1
CDR3 DNA: TGCGCCAGCAGCCAGCCGGGACACCTTTACACAGATACGCAGTATTTT
CDR3 protein: CASSQPGHLYTDTQYF